These T cell receptor beta chains were read from a single sample in a study of blood T cell repertoires in COVID-19. Sequenced by immunoSEQ multiplex PCR; TCRdb stores in-frame clones only, minus some. The table shows a few hundred thousand clones, with 70% to 90% occurring only once. The specimen sequenced was peripheral blood. Receptors were obtained from a woman aged 30 to 39 with COVID-19, enrolled during active disease. The CDR3 runs from the conserved cysteine through the conserved F or W. Fields, in order: V gene, clone size, J gene, D gene, CDR3 DNA, CDR3 protein. A D gene is named only where the DNA matches it firmly. Not every row has a clone size; where given, it reads once, few, many or a size class.

V gene: TRBV12-3/TRBV12-4; clone size: NA; J gene: TRBJ1-4; D gene: TRBD1; CDR3 DNA: TGTGCCAGCAGTTTAGACAGGGGCCAACTGTTTTTT; CDR3 protein: CASSLDRGQLFF
V gene: TRBV7-2; clone size: NA; J gene: TRBJ2-1; D gene: TRBD2; CDR3 DNA: TGTGCCAGCAGCTTAGGGGGGACTAGCGGTTACAATGAGCAGTTCTTC; CDR3 protein: CASSLGGTSGYNEQFF
V gene: TRBV7-9; clone size: NA; J gene: TRBJ2-1; D gene: NA; CDR3 DNA: TGTGCCAGCAGCTTTGGCGCGGGAAATTCCTACAATGAGCAGTTCTTC; CDR3 protein: CASSFGAGNSYNEQFF
V gene: TRBV10-3; clone size: NA; J gene: TRBJ1-5; D gene: TRBD1; CDR3 DNA: TGTGCCACCGGGACAGCAGTAAATCAGCCCCAGCATTTT; CDR3 protein: CATGTAVNQPQHF
V gene: TRBV5-6; clone size: NA; J gene: TRBJ2-7; D gene: NA; CDR3 DNA: TGTGCCAGCAGCTACCAACCCAGGGGAACCTACGAGCAGTACTTC; CDR3 protein: CASSYQPRGTYEQYF
V gene: TRBV7-2; clone size: NA; J gene: TRBJ1-4; D gene: NA; CDR3 DNA: TGTGCCAGCAGCTTCAGACACAATGAAAAACTGTTTTTT; CDR3 protein: CASSFRHNEKLFF
V gene: TRBV12-3/TRBV12-4; clone size: once; J gene: TRBJ2-1; D gene: TRBD1; CDR3 DNA: TGTGCCAGCAGTTCGACAGGGGGCTATGAGCAGTTCTTC; CDR3 protein: CASSSTGGYEQFF
V gene: TRBV6-2/TRBV6-3; clone size: NA; J gene: TRBJ1-3; D gene: NA; CDR3 DNA: TGTGCCAGCAGTCTAGGCAACACCATATATTTT; CDR3 protein: CASSLGNTIYF
V gene: TRBV5-1; clone size: NA; J gene: TRBJ1-4; D gene: TRBD1; CDR3 DNA: TGCGCCAGCAGCTTGGACAGGGGAAGTATCCTTAATGAAAAACTGTTTTTT; CDR3 protein: CASSLDRGSILNEKLFF
V gene: TRBV28; clone size: NA; J gene: TRBJ1-2; D gene: NA; CDR3 DNA: TGTGCCAGCAGTTTGAGTGGAGGGAGCTATGGCTACACCTTC; CDR3 protein: CASSLSGGSYGYTF
V gene: TRBV18; clone size: NA; J gene: TRBJ1-6; D gene: TRBD1; CDR3 DNA: TGTGCCAGCTCACCATCCCCGACAGGGTCAGGGTCACCCCTCCACTTT; CDR3 protein: CASSPSPTGSGSPLHF
V gene: TRBV24-1; clone size: NA; J gene: TRBJ2-2; D gene: TRBD1; CDR3 DNA: TGTGCCACCAGTGCACCTCCGGGACAGGGGGCGCGTAAGAACACCGGGGAGCTGTTTTTT; CDR3 protein: CATSAPPGQGARKNTGELFF
V gene: TRBV18; clone size: NA; J gene: TRBJ2-3; D gene: NA; CDR3 DNA: TGTGCCAGCTCACCCAGCAGGGGAGATACGCAGTATTTT; CDR3 protein: CASSPSRGDTQYF
V gene: TRBV4-3; clone size: NA; J gene: TRBJ1-1; D gene: NA; CDR3 DNA: TGCGCCAGCAGCCTGCACAAGAACACTGAAGCTTTCTTT; CDR3 protein: CASSLHKNTEAFF
V gene: TRBV7-2; clone size: NA; J gene: TRBJ2-6; D gene: TRBD2; CDR3 DNA: TGTGCCAGCAGTTTCACGACTAGCGTGGAAGGCTGGGCCAACGTCCTGACTTTC; CDR3 protein: CASSFTTSVEGWANVLTF
V gene: TRBV9; clone size: NA; J gene: TRBJ1-1; D gene: NA; CDR3 DNA: TGTGCCAGCAGCCCACAAACGGGAGCTTTCTTT; CDR3 protein: CASSPQTGAFF
V gene: TRBV11-2; clone size: NA; J gene: TRBJ1-2; D gene: NA; CDR3 DNA: TGTGCCAGCAGCTTAGTTCGGGGGGGCAGGGGTCAGGGCTATGGCTACACCTTC; CDR3 protein: CASSLVRGGRGQGYGYTF
V gene: TRBV2; clone size: NA; J gene: TRBJ1-1; D gene: NA; CDR3 DNA: TGTGCCAGCAGTGGGCCGGGTCGGAGCACTGAAGCTTTCTTT; CDR3 protein: CASSGPGRSTEAFF
V gene: TRBV7-9; clone size: NA; J gene: TRBJ1-1; D gene: TRBD1; CDR3 DNA: TGTGCCAGCAGCCCGGACAGGGGGCAAACTGAAGCTTTCTTT; CDR3 protein: CASSPDRGQTEAFF
V gene: TRBV4-3; clone size: NA; J gene: TRBJ2-2; D gene: NA; CDR3 DNA: TGCGCCAGCAGCCAAGAAGCAGGGGTCTATAGGGAGCTGTTTTTT; CDR3 protein: CASSQEAGVYRELFF
V gene: TRBV7-2; clone size: NA; J gene: TRBJ2-7; D gene: NA; CDR3 DNA: TGTGCCAGCAGCTTAGTGGCGCGGGGCTCCTACGAGCAGTACTTC; CDR3 protein: CASSLVARGSYEQYF
V gene: TRBV30; clone size: NA; J gene: TRBJ2-5; D gene: TRBD2; CDR3 DNA: TGTGCCTCCGGCCTAGCGGGACGACTTATGGGCCAGTACTTC; CDR3 protein: CASGLAGRLMGQYF
V gene: TRBV10-3; clone size: NA; J gene: TRBJ2-1; D gene: TRBD1; CDR3 DNA: TGTGCCATCATGAGGGGGCGCTACAATGAGCAGTTCTTC; CDR3 protein: CAIMRGRYNEQFF
V gene: TRBV5-1; clone size: NA; J gene: TRBJ1-3; D gene: TRBD1; CDR3 DNA: TGCGCCAGCAGCTTGCAGACAGGGGGCCGGGTTGGAAACACCATATATTTT; CDR3 protein: CASSLQTGGRVGNTIYF
V gene: TRBV6-5; clone size: NA; J gene: TRBJ2-1; D gene: NA; CDR3 DNA: TGTGCCAGCAGTTACACCCGACAAGGTGGTGAGCAGTTCTTC; CDR3 protein: CASSYTRQGGEQFF
V gene: TRBV18; clone size: NA; J gene: TRBJ2-3; D gene: NA; CDR3 DNA: TGTGCCAGCTCACCAGACACGATCGGTGCAGATACGCAGTATTTT; CDR3 protein: CASSPDTIGADTQYF
V gene: TRBV7-9; clone size: NA; J gene: TRBJ2-3; D gene: TRBD2; CDR3 DNA: TGTGCCAGCAGCTCCACTAGCGGGGGGGATAGAGATACGCAGTATTTT; CDR3 protein: CASSSTSGGDRDTQYF
V gene: TRBV19; clone size: NA; J gene: TRBJ2-3; D gene: TRBD1; CDR3 DNA: TGTGCCAGTATCGACCGGGACAGGCATCCAGATACGCAGTATTTT; CDR3 protein: CASIDRDRHPDTQYF